This T cell receptor beta chain was sequenced for a study of Graves' ophthalmopathy and Graves' hyperthyroidism. This clonotype has at least ten counts. V was trimmed by 1 base and J by 7 bases, leaving 10 bases between them. CDR1 MNHNS and CDR2 SASEGT come from the germline V gene. The CDR3 spans 13 residues. Investigators amplified TCR beta CDR3 regions from RNA transcripts. A first-round RT-PCR used HTBI primers, followed by a second-round multiplex PCR. TCRdb re-called the multiplex PCR reads through MiXCR, storing one row per CDR3 protein. This table has fewer than 650,000 distinct CDR3 sequences, 20% to 25% appearing once.

The sequence derives from a woman between 18 and 29 years old with stable Graves' hyperthyroidism. Some clones in this sample may be carry-over from other donors' samples. The rearrangement links TRBV6-1 to TRBJ1-2, with D hard to call. Source material: peripheral blood. The CDR3 DNA is TGTGCCAGCAGTGAAGGGCAGTTAGGTGGCTACACCTTC. This encodes CASSEGQLGGYTF.